This TCR beta chain emerged from a study of blood T cell repertoires in COVID-19. Study in general: Samples of COVID-19 (acute and convalescent) were obtained from the United States, Italy and Spain.

In germline, CDR1 is LGHNT, CDR2 FRNRAP. CDR3 length equals 13 residues. V was cut by 6 bases and J by 4 bases, with 12 bases left in between. Original methodology: Estimated nucleated cell counts came from reference gene primer amplification. Generated by immunoSEQ multiplex PCR, the TCRdb table keeps only in-frame clones and is missing some. Clonal size and the V and J genes are those of that table, whereas D and trimming came from the DNA. The repertoire holds tens of thousands of clones, with more than 75% as singletons. The chain has TRBV12-5 and TRBJ1-1; D unclear. The sequence came from a woman aged 80 or older with active COVID-19. Sample: peripheral blood. The chain's CDR3 is CASGTLGGTEAFF. DNA for the CDR3: TGTGCTAGTGGAACACTCGGCGGCACTGAAGCTTTCTTT.